The 8 T cell receptor beta chains presented below share a single source sample, sequenced in a study of blood T cells in healthy people across ages. A second PCR, run for about 6 to 11 cycles, used a sample-barcoded 5' primer plus a J-beta primer mix. MiXCR, run by TCRdb on the 5' RACE reads, gives a single entry per CDR3 protein. Of 1 million or so distinct CDR3 sequences in the sample, almost 25% were seen once. These data also featured in a second study, about T cells of mothers and their children.

The sample was blood. The receptors originated from a girl aged 2-9 years in good health.

The V gene is TRBV4-3, the J gene TRBJ2-1, with D perhaps TRBD2 (6 bases). Trimming took 1 base from V and 4 from J, leaving 11 bases between them. From germline, CDR1 is LGHNA and CDR2 YSLEER. This CDR3 is 15 amino acids long. CDR3 protein: CASSQGVAEYNEQFF. The CDR3 DNA sequence: TGCGCCAGCAGCCAAGGGGTAGCGGAGTACAATGAGCAGTTCTTC.

This rearrangement joins TRBV21-1 to TRBJ2-7; no check of the table's D call, TRBD1, against the DNA was made. TRBV21-1 counts as a pseudogene. CDR3 length equals 16 residues. The CDR3 DNA sequence: TGTGCCAGCAGCCAGGGACAGGGGGCCTCCTCCTACGAGCAGTACTTC. It encodes CASSQGQGASSYEQYF.

V is TRBV5-1 and J is TRBJ2-5; unclear D gene. CDR1 is SGHRS, CDR2 YFSETQ, per germline. V lost 0 bases and J 4 bases, leaving 13 bases between the germline ends. The CDR3 is 15 amino acids. The CDR3 nucleotides are TGCGCCAGCAGCTTGGCCTGGGGAATCGTAGAGACCCAGTACTTC. Protein: CASSLAWGIVETQYF.

The CDR3 here is CSVKGVYEQYF. The DNA for the CDR3 is TGCAGCGTCAAGGGAGTTTACGAGCAGTACTTC. The V gene is TRBV29-1, the J gene TRBJ2-5; the D gene is possibly TRBD2 (5 bases). The last part of the DNA fits TRBJ2-7 better; the J call may be wrong. The CDR3 runs 11 residues. The germline CDR1 and CDR2 sequences are SQVTM and ANQGSEA.

The rearrangement links TRBV14 to TRBJ1-2; D gene uncertain. Looked up from germline, CDR1 is SGHDN and CDR2 is FVKESK. The CDR3 is made up of 15 amino acids. With 1 base removed from V and 2 bases from J, the gap between germline ends came to 11 bases. The CDR3 spells CASSQGRWRNYGYTF. The CDR3 nucleotides are TGTGCCAGCAGCCAAGGTCGGTGGAGAAACTATGGCTACACCTTC.

This clonotype was found a few times. CDR3 sequence: CASRGAGGYQPQHF. The CDR3 nucleotides are TGTGCCAGCAGAGGGGCAGGGGGATATCAGCCCCAGCATTTT. The genes are TRBV6-1 and TRBJ1-5, with 7 bases lining up with TRBD1. Trimming cost V 6 bases and J 5 bases; bases outside gene matches: 7. The CDR3 spans 14 residues. Germline V lookup: CDR1 MNHNS, CDR2 SASEGT.

This chain joins TRBV27 and TRBJ2-1; weak D call: TRBD1 (6 bases). The CDR3 has 14 residues. Deletions cut 2 bases from V and 5 bases from J, with 10 bases between. Germline loops: CDR1 MNHEY, CDR2 SMNVEV (reference sequence). The CDR3 is CASSLEGHHNEQFF. In DNA form, the CDR3 reads TGTGCCAGCAGTTTAGAGGGACACCACAATGAGCAGTTCTTC.

This clonotype was seen a handful of times. DNA for the CDR3: TGCAGTGCCGAATTAAACGGGGCCGGCACCGATGAGCAGTTCTTC. Protein: CSAELNGAGTDEQFF. The rearrangement links TRBV20-1 to TRBJ2-1, with D perhaps TRBD1 or TRBD2 (5 bases each). Germline V CDR1 and CDR2: DFQATT, SNEGSKA (reference sequence). V lost 6 bases, J lost 8 bases, and 23 bases lay in between. The CDR3 totals 15 residues.